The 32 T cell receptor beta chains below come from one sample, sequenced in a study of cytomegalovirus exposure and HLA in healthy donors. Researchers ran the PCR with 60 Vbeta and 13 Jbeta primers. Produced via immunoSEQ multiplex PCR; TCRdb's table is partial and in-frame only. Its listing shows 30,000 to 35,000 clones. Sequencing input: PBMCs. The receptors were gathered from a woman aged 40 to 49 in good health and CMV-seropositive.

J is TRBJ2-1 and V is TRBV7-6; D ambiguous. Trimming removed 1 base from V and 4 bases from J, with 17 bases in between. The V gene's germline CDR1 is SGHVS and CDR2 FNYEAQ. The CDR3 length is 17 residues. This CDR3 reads CASSLVDDNWAYNEQFF. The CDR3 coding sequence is TGTGCCAGCAGCTTAGTAGATGACAACTGGGCATACAATGAGCAGTTCTTC.

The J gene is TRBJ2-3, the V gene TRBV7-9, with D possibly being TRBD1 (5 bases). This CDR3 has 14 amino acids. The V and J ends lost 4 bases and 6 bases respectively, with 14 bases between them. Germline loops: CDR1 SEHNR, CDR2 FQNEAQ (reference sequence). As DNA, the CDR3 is TGTGCCAGCAGCTCGGACACGGGCGCTGATACGCAGTATTTT. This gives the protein CASSSDTGADTQYF.

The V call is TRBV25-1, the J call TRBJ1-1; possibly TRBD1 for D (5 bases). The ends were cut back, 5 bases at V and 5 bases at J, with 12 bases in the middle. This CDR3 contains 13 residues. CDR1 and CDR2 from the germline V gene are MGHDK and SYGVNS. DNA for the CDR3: TGTGCCAGCAGTACAACAGGAGGGACTGAAGCTTTCTTT. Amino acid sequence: CASSTTGGTEAFF.

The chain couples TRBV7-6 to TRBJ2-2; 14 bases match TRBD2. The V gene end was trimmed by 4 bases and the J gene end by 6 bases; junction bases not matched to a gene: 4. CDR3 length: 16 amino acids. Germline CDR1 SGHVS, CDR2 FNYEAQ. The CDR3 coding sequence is TGTGCCAGCAGCTCGGGACTAGCGGGAGTCCCCGGGGAGCTGTTTTTT. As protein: CASSSGLAGVPGELFF.

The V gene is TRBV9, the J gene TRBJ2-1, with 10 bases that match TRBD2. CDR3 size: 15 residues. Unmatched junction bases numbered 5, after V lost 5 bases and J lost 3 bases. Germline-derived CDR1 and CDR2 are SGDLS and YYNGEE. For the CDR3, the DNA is TGTGCCAGCAGTCCTAGCGGGAGTGGCTACAATGAGCAGTTCTTC. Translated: CASSPSGSGYNEQFF.

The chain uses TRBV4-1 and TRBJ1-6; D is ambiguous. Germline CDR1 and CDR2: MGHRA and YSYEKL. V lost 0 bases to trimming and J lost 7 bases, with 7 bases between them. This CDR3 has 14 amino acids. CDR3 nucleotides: TGCGCCAGCAGCCAAGATGTTGGCAATTCACCCCTCCACTTT. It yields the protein CASSQDVGNSPLHF.

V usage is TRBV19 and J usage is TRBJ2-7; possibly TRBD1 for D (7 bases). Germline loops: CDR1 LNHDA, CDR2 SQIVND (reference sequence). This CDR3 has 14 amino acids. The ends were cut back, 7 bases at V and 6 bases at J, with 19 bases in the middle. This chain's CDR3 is CASTPSDRDFEQYF. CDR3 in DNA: TGTGCCAGTACCCCTAGCGACAGGGACTTCGAGCAGTACTTC.

CDR3 DNA: TGTGCCATCAGAGGGGACAATAGCAATCAGCCCCAGCATTTT. This encodes CAIRGDNSNQPQHF. The V and J genes are TRBV10-3 and TRBJ1-5, with a weak D call TRBD1 (6 bases). The CDR3 length is 14 residues. Germline V gene sequence: CDR1 ENHRY, CDR2 SYGVKD. V lost 6 bases, J lost 0 bases, and 9 bases lay in between.

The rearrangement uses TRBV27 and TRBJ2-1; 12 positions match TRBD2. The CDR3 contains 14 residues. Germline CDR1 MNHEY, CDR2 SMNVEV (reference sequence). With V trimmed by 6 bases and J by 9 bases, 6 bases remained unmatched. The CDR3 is CASSLAGGPGEQFF. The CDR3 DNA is TGTGCCAGCAGCCTAGCGGGAGGGCCTGGTGAGCAGTTCTTC.

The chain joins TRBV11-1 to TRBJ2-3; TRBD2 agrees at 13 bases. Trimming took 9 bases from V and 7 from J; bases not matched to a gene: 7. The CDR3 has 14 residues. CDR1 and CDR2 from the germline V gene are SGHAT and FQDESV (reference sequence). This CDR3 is CASRLAGGGNTQYF. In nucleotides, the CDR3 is TGTGCCAGTAGACTAGCGGGAGGAGGGAATACGCAGTATTTT.

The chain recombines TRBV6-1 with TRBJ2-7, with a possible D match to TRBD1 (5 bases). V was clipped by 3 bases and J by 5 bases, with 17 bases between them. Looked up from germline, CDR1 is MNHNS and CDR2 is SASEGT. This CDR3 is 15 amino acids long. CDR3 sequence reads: CASSEQIRVFNEQYF. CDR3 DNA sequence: TGTGCCAGCAGTGAGCAGATCAGGGTTTTCAACGAGCAGTACTTC.

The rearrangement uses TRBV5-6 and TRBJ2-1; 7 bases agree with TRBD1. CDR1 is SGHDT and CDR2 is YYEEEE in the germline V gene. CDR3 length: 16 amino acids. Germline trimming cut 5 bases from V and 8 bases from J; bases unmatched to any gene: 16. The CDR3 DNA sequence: TGTGCCAGCAGTCCAATCGACAGGGATGGGAGCTATGAGCAGTTCTTC. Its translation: CASSPIDRDGSYEQFF.

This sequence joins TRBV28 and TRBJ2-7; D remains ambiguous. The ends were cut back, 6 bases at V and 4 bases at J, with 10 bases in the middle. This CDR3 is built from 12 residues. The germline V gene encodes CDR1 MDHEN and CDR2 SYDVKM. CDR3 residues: CASRSPSYEQYF. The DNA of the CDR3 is TGTGCCAGCAGGTCCCCGTCTTACGAGCAGTACTTC.

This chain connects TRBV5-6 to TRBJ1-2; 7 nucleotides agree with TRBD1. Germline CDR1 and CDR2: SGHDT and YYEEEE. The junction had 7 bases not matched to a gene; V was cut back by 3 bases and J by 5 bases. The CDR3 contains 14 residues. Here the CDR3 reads CASSSLDREYGYTF. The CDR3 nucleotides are TGTGCCAGCAGCTCACTCGACAGGGAATATGGCTACACCTTC.

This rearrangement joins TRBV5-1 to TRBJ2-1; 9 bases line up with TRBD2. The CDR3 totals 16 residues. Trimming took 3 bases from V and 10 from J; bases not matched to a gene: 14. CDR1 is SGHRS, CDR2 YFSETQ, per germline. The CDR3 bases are TGCGCCAGCAGCTCAATAGCGGGAGCCCCTAGGGGGGAGCAGTTCTTC. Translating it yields CASSSIAGAPRGEQFF.

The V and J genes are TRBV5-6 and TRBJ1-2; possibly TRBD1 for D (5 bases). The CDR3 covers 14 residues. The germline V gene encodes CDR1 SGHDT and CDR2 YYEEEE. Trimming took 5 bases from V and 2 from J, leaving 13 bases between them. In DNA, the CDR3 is TGTGCCAGCAGGCTGAGGTCAGGGAACTATGGCTACACCTTC. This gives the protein CASRLRSGNYGYTF.

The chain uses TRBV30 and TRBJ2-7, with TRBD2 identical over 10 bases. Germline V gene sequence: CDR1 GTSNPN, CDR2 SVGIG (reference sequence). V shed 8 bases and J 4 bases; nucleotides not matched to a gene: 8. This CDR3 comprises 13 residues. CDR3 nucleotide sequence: TGTGCCGGGGATCTAGCGGGAGTGTACGAGCAGTACTTC. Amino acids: CAGDLAGVYEQYF.

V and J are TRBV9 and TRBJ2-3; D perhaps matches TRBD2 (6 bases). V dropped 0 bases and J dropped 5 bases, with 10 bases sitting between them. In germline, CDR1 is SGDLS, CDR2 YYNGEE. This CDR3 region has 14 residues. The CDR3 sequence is CASSVVGGGDTQYF. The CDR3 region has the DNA TGTGCCAGCAGCGTAGTCGGGGGTGGAGATACGCAGTATTTT.

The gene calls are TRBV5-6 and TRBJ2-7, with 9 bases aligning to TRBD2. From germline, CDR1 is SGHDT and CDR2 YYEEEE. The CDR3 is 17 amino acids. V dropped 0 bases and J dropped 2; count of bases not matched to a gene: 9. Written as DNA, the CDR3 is TGTGCCAGCAGCTTGGTGGCAGCGACTAGCGGAGCCTACGAGCAGTACTTC. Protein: CASSLVAATSGAYEQYF. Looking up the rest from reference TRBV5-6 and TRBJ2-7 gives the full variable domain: DAGVTQSPTHLIKTRGQQVTLRCSPKSGHDTVSWYQQALGQGPQFIFQYYEEEERQRGNFPDRFSGHQFPNYSSELNVNALLLGDSALYLCASSLVAATSGAYEQYFGPGTRLTVT.

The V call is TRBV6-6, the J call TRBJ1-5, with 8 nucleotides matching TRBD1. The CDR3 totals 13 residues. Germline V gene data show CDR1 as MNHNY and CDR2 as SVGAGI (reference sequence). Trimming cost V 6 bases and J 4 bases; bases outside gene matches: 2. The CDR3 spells CASRRQGNQPQHF. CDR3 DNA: TGTGCCAGCAGAAGACAGGGGAATCAGCCCCAGCATTTT.

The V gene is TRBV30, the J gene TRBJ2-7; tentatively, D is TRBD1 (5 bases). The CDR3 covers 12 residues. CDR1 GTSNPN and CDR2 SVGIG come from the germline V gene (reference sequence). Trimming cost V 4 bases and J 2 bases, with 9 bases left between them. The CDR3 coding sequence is TGTGCCTGGAATATGGGGCCCTACGAGCAGTACTTC. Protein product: CAWNMGPYEQYF. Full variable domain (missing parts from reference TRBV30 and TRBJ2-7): SQTIHQWPATLVQPVGSPLSLECTVEGTSNPNLYWYRQAAGRGLQLLFYSVGIGQISSEVPQNLSASRPQDRQFILSSKKLLLSDSGFYLCAWNMGPYEQYFGPGTRLTVT.

The CDR3 DNA sequence: TGTGCCAGCAGCGGCGACAGCAACCCCTATGGCTACACCTTC. The encoded protein is CASSGDSNPYGYTF. The chain carries TRBV5-6 and TRBJ1-2, with D possibly matching TRBD1 (5 bases). This CDR3 has 14 amino acids. V was clipped by 4 bases and J by 4 bases, with 14 bases between them. Germline loops: CDR1 SGHDT, CDR2 YYEEEE. The full variable domain, in which reference TRBV5-6 and TRBJ1-2 provide the parts outside the CDR3, is DAGVTQSPTHLIKTRGQQVTLRCSPKSGHDTVSWYQQALGQGPQFIFQYYEEEERQRGNFPDRFSGHQFPNYSSELNVNALLLGDSALYLCASSGDSNPYGYTFGSGTRLTVV.

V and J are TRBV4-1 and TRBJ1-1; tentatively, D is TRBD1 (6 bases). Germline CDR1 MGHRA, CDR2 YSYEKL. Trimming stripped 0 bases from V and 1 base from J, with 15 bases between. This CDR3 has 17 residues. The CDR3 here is CASSQDGYRVRNTEAFF. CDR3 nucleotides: TGCGCCAGCAGCCAAGATGGGTACAGGGTGAGGAACACTGAAGCTTTCTTT.

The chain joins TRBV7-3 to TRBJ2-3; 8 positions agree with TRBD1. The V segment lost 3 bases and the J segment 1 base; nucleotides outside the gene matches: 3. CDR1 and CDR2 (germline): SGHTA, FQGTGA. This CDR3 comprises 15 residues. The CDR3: CASSLDRAGTDTQYF. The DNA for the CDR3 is TGTGCCAGCAGCTTGGACAGGGCCGGCACAGATACGCAGTATTTT. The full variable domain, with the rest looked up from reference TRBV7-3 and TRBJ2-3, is GAGVSQTPSNKVTEKGKYVELRCDPISGHTALYWYRQSLGQGPEFLIYFQGTGAADDSGLPNDRFFAVRPEGSVSTLKIQRTERGDSAVYLCASSLDRAGTDTQYFGPGTRLTVL.

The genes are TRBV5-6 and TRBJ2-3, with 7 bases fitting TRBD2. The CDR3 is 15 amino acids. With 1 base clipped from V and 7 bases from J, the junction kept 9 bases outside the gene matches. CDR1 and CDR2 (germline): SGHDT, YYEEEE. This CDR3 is CASSLRPAGPHTQYF. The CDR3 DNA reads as TGTGCCAGCAGCTTGCGGCCAGCGGGGCCCCATACGCAGTATTTT.

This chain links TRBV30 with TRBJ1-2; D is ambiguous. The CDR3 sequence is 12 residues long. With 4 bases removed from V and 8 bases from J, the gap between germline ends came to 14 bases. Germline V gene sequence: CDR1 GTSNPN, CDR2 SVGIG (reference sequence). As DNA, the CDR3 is TGTGCCTGGACTCCGACACAAAGGGGCTACACCTTC. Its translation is CAWTPTQRGYTF.

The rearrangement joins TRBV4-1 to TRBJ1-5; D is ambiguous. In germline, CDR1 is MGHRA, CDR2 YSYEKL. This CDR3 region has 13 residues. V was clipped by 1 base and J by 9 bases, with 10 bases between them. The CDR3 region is CASSQGPFGPQHF. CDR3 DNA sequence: TGCGCCAGCAGCCAAGGTCCGTTCGGGCCCCAGCATTTT.

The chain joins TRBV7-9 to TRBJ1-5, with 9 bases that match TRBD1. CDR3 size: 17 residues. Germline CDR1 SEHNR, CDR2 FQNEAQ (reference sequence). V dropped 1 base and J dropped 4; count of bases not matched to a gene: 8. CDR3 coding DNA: TGTGCCAGCAGCTTAGGACAGGGGGAAGACCTAAATCAGCCCCAGCATTTT. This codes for CASSLGQGEDLNQPQHF. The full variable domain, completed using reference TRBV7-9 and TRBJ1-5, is DTGVSQNPRHKITKRGQNVTFRCDPISEHNRLYWYRQTLGQGPEFLTYFQNEAQLEKSRLLSDRFSAERPKGSFSTLEIQRTEQGDSAMYLCASSLGQGEDLNQPQHFGDGTRLSIL.

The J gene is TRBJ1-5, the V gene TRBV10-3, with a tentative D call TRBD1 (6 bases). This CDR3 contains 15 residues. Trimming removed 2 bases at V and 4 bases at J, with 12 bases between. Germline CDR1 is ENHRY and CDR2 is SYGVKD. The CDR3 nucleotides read TGTGCCATCAGTGAGCCAGGGGAATGGAATCAGCCCCAGCATTTT. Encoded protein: CAISEPGEWNQPQHF.

In DNA, the CDR3 is TGTGCCATCAGTGACATGGAGACCCAGTACTTC. Amino acid sequence: CAISDMETQYF. This chain links TRBV10-3 with TRBJ2-5, with unresolved D. The germline V and J ends were trimmed by 3 bases and 5 bases, with 4 bases remaining between them. Looked up from germline, CDR1 is ENHRY and CDR2 is SYGVKD. The CDR3 sequence is 11 residues long.

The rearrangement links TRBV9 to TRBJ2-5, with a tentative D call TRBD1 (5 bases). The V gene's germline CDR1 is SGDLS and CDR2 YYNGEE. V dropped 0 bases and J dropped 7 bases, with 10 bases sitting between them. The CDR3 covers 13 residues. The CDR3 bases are TGTGCCAGCAGCGTAGACCCGCAGGGGACCCAGTACTTC. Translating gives CASSVDPQGTQYF.

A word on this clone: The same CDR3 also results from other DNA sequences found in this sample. CDR3 DNA sequence: TGCGCCAGCAGCCAGATCTTTAGCGGCAATGAGCAGTTCTTC. It encodes CASSQIFSGNEQFF. The chain is built from TRBV4-3 and TRBJ2-1; weak D call: TRBD2 (6 bases). V shed 3 bases and J shed 6 bases, with 12 bases lying between them. The CDR3 contains 14 residues. Germline CDR1 reads LGHNA; CDR2 reads YSLEER.